A single sample gave rise to the 31 T cell receptor beta chains below, sequenced in a study of blood T cell repertoires in COVID-19. Libraries were prepared by immunoSEQ multiplex PCR; TCRdb keeps only in-frame clonotypes and omits some of them. The sample yields about 210,000 clones, approximately 82% seen once. The sample taken for sequencing was peripheral blood. The receptor set was obtained from a man between 40 and 49 years old who had recovered from COVID-19.

The chain links TRBV5-4 to TRBJ2-5; possibly TRBD1 for D (6 bases). Between the trimmed V and J ends, which lost 4 bases and 3 bases, there was a span of 13 bases. The CDR3 covers 14 residues. The germline gives CDR1 SGHNT, CDR2 YYREEE (reference sequence). CDR3 residues: CASSATRGEETQYF. The CDR3 nucleotides read TGTGCCAGCAGCGCCACCAGGGGCGAAGAGACCCAGTACTTC.

The rearrangement uses TRBV18 and TRBJ1-1, with TRBD1 matching over 8 bases. Germline trimming cut 3 bases from V and 3 bases from J; bases unmatched to any gene: 3. There are 14 residues in the CDR3. Per the germline V gene, CDR1 is KGHSH and CDR2 is LQKENI. The CDR3 spells CASSPLTGDTEAFF. Written as DNA, the CDR3 is TGTGCCAGCTCACCCCTGACAGGGGACACTGAAGCTTTCTTT.

The V and J genes are TRBV19 and TRBJ1-3; D is ambiguous. CDR1 is LNHDA and CDR2 is SQIVND in the germline V gene (reference sequence). V lost 5 bases, J lost 0 bases, and 17 bases lay in between. The length of the CDR3 is 17 residues. CDR3 amino acids: CASSDSGRRFSGNTIYF. The CDR3 coding sequence is TGTGCCAGTAGTGATAGCGGTCGCCGTTTCTCTGGAAACACCATATATTTT. The variable domain in full, completed from reference TRBV19 and TRBJ1-3, reads DGGITQSPKYLFRKEGQNVTLSCEQNLNHDAMYWYRQDPGQGLRLIYYSQIVNDFQKGDIAEGYSVSREKKESFPLTVTSAQKNPTAFYLCASSDSGRRFSGNTIYFGEGSWLTVV.

This clone was seen only once. The CDR3 nucleotides are TGTGCCAGCAGTGAACAGGGTCGGGCCGAGACCCAGTACTTC. The encoded protein is CASSEQGRAETQYF. The chain recombines TRBV28 with TRBJ2-5, with D possibly TRBD1 on 6 matching bases. Per germline, CDR1 MDHEN and CDR2 SYDVKM. Trimming left V 5 bases short and J 5 bases short, with 15 bases between. The CDR3 length is 14 residues.

V gene TRBV27 combines with J gene TRBJ1-4; tentative D call: TRBD1 (5 bases). Germline V CDR1 and CDR2: MNHEY, SMNVEV (reference sequence). Trimming took off 3 bases at V and 3 bases at J, with 11 bases between the two ends. The CDR3 extends over 15 amino acids. The CDR3 nucleotides read TGTGCCAGCAGTTTTGACAGTTCTTCTAATGAAAAACTGTTTTTT. It yields the protein CASSFDSSSNEKLFF. The variable domain in full, completed from reference TRBV27 and TRBJ1-4, reads EAQVTQNPRYLITVTGKKLTVTCSQNMNHEYMSWYRQDPGLGLRQIYYSMNVEVTDKGDVPEGYKVSRKEKRNFPLILESPSPNQTSLYFCASSFDSSSNEKLFFGSGTQLSVL.

The V gene is TRBV7-9, the J gene TRBJ2-5; a possible D gene is TRBD2 (6 bases). Per germline, CDR1 SEHNR and CDR2 FQNEAQ (reference sequence). With 3 bases removed from V and 4 bases from J, the gap between germline ends came to 9 bases. The CDR3 is made up of 13 amino acids. The CDR3, as DNA: TGTGCCAGCAGCTTTGCGGGAACAGAGACCCAGTACTTC. Protein: CASSFAGTETQYF.

The genes are TRBV19 and TRBJ2-3, with TRBD2 matching 14 bases. CDR1 and CDR2 (germline): LNHDA, SQIVND (reference sequence). This CDR3 has 19 amino acids. J lost 3 bases, V lost 3 bases, and 11 bases had no gene match. The CDR3 reads CASSIPGLAGEGLTDTQYF. The CDR3 coding sequence is TGTGCCAGTAGTATTCCGGGACTAGCGGGAGAGGGCTTAACAGATACGCAGTATTTT.

The genes are TRBV6-5 and TRBJ2-5; a possible D gene is TRBD2 (6 bases). V gave up 2 bases and J gave up 2 bases, with 9 bases separating them. The germline V gene has CDR1 MNHEY and CDR2 SVGAGI. The CDR3 runs to 14 residues. This chain's CDR3 is CASSYVGTQETQYF. DNA of the CDR3: TGTGCCAGCAGTTACGTGGGGACTCAAGAGACCCAGTACTTC.

The rearrangement joins TRBV7-2 to TRBJ2-7, with D hard to call. V gave up 4 bases and J gave up 1 base, with 8 bases separating them. The CDR3 sequence is 13 residues long. Germline CDR1 is SGHTA and CDR2 is FQGNSA. The CDR3 here is CASSWATSYEQYF. DNA for the CDR3: TGTGCCAGCAGCTGGGCTACATCCTACGAGCAGTACTTC.

The chain links TRBV19 to TRBJ2-1; no reliable D call. The CDR3 contains 13 residues. The germline V and J ends were trimmed by 3 bases and 6 bases, with 9 bases remaining between them. The germline V gene has CDR1 LNHDA and CDR2 SQIVND (reference sequence). The CDR3 bases are TGTGCCAGTAGTATGGTGAGGTCCAATGAGCAGTTCTTC. Amino acids: CASSMVRSNEQFF.

V usage is TRBV25-1 and J usage is TRBJ2-5; D may be TRBD2 (6 bases). V was cut by 3 bases and J by 5 bases, with 10 bases left in between. This CDR3 is built from 13 residues. Germline V lookup: CDR1 MGHDK, CDR2 SYGVNS. As DNA, the CDR3 is TGTGCCAGCAGTGATGCGGGACGGGAGACCCAGTACTTC. This gives the protein CASSDAGRETQYF.

This clone has more than one count but fewer than ten. This chain links TRBV14 with TRBJ1-2, with a tentative D call TRBD1 (6 bases). The germline V gene encodes CDR1 SGHDN and CDR2 FVKESK. The CDR3 length is 14 residues. Between the trimmed V and J ends, which lost 0 bases and 7 bases, there was a span of 12 bases. The chain's CDR3 is CASSQELQGTGYTF. CDR3 DNA sequence: TGTGCCAGCAGCCAAGAGCTCCAGGGGACTGGCTACACCTTC.

The chain recombines TRBV2 with TRBJ2-1, with D unresolved. The CDR3 consists of 11 residues. V gave up 4 bases and J gave up 9 bases, with 7 bases separating them. Per germline, CDR1 SNHLY and CDR2 FYNNEI. In DNA form, the CDR3 reads TGTGCCAGCAGTGGAGGTTCTGAGCAGTTCTTC. It yields the protein CASSGGSEQFF.

This chain's CDR3 is CSVGTGVLSYEQYF. In nucleotides, the CDR3 is TGCAGCGTTGGGACAGGGGTCCTTTCCTACGAGCAGTACTTC. J is TRBJ2-7 and V is TRBV29-1, with 9 bases lining up with TRBD1. Per germline, CDR1 SQVTM and CDR2 ANQGSEA. This CDR3 spans 14 amino acids. The trim removed 4 bases at V and 1 base at J, leaving 5 bases unmatched.

The rearrangement uses TRBV6-5 and TRBJ2-5, with D possibly matching TRBD2 (6 bases). Germline V gives CDR1 MNHEY, CDR2 SVGAGI. Deletions cut 2 bases from V and 0 bases from J, with 10 bases between. This CDR3 contains 15 residues. The CDR3 nucleotides read TGTGCCAGCAGTTACGGCGGGAAGTACCAAGAGACCCAGTACTTC. Translated: CASSYGGKYQETQYF.

This chain links TRBV18 with TRBJ1-3, with a weak D call TRBD1 (5 bases). Germline CDR1 KGHSH, CDR2 LQKENI. The CDR3 extends over 15 amino acids. V gave up 5 bases and J gave up 0 bases, with 11 bases separating them. The CDR3 DNA reads TGTGCCAGCTCATCCCAGGGTATCTCTGGAAACACCATATATTTT. Amino acid sequence: CASSSQGISGNTIYF.

V usage is TRBV5-5 and J usage is TRBJ2-7; no clear D. V was pared by 2 bases and J by 5 bases, with 14 bases between. The CDR3 is 14 residues long. The germline gives CDR1 SGHKS, CDR2 YYEKEE (reference sequence). In DNA form, the CDR3 reads TGTGCCAGCAGCTTTGTCCCGAGACGGGACGAGCAGTACTTC. Translation gives CASSFVPRRDEQYF.

The V and J genes are TRBV7-6 and TRBJ1-6; 7 bases are a match to TRBD1. The CDR3 length is 16 residues. With V trimmed by 4 bases and J by 7 bases, 10 bases remained unmatched. Germline CDR1 SGHVS, CDR2 FNYEAQ. The CDR3 is CASSSHNRGRNSPLHF. CDR3 coding DNA: TGTGCCAGCAGCTCGCATAACAGGGGTCGGAATTCACCCCTCCACTTT.

The chain links TRBV6-5 to TRBJ2-7, with D possibly matching TRBD2 (5 bases). V was shortened by 11 bases and J by 0 bases, with 11 bases between the two germline ends. The CDR3 is made up of 12 amino acids. Per the germline V gene, CDR1 is MNHEY and CDR2 is SVGAGI. The CDR3 region has the DNA TGTGCCCTAAGAGGGTACTCCTACGAGCAGTACTTC. Protein product: CALRGYSYEQYF.

The rearrangement joins TRBV18 to TRBJ2-5, with 10 bases matching TRBD2. This CDR3 region has 18 residues. The germline V gene has CDR1 KGHSH and CDR2 LQKENI. The ends lost 3 bases at V and 2 bases at J; junction bases unmatched: 12. The CDR3 loop reads CASSPNTGTSALQETQYF. The CDR3 bases are TGTGCCAGCTCACCGAACACCGGGACTAGCGCCCTTCAAGAGACCCAGTACTTC.

The chain recombines TRBV6-5 with TRBJ1-5; perhaps TRBD1 as D (6 bases). V lost 1 base and J 6 bases, leaving 10 bases between the germline ends. Germline-derived CDR1 and CDR2 are MNHEY and SVGAGI. The CDR3 sequence is 14 residues long. The CDR3 DNA is TGTGCCAGCAGTTACTTACAGGGCTCTCAGCCCCAGCATTTT. It specifies CASSYLQGSQPQHF.

This clone occurred a few times. CDR3 in DNA: TGTGCCAGCTCAGACCCGGACAGGGTTGGGGCCAACGTCCTGACTTTC. It encodes CASSDPDRVGANVLTF. The V gene is TRBV18, the J gene TRBJ2-6; TRBD1 matches 8 bases. V dropped 5 bases and J dropped 3; count of bases not matched to a gene: 6. Looked up from germline, CDR1 is KGHSH and CDR2 is LQKENI. The CDR3 is 16 amino acids. The variable domain in full, completed from reference TRBV18 and TRBJ2-6, reads NAGVMQNPRHLVRRRGQEARLRCSPMKGHSHVYWYRQLPEEGLKFMVYLQKENIIDESGMPKERFSAEFPKEGPSILRIQQVVRGDSAAYFCASSDPDRVGANVLTFGAGSRLTVL.

V usage is TRBV7-2 and J usage is TRBJ1-2, with TRBD1 as a possible D gene (5 bases). Germline V gene data show CDR1 as SGHTA and CDR2 as FQGNSA. This CDR3 comprises 14 residues. Trimming took 5 bases from V and 10 from J, leaving 20 bases between them. CDR3 sequence reads: CASSVYRLSASYTF. The CDR3 DNA sequence: TGTGCCAGCAGCGTATACAGGTTGTCGGCCTCCTACACCTTC.

The rearrangement links TRBV10-3 to TRBJ1-2, with TRBD1 identical over 7 bases. The CDR3 loop spans 14 amino acids. Germline CDR1 and CDR2: ENHRY and SYGVKD. J gave up 11 bases and V 6 bases, and 15 bases lay outside the gene matches. CDR3 in amino acids: CAIRDNRDREGYTF. CDR3 in DNA: TGTGCCATCAGAGATAACCGGGACAGAGAAGGGTACACCTTC.

V gene TRBV3-1 (or the pseudogene TRBV3-2) combines with J gene TRBJ2-2; D is perhaps TRBD2 (6 bases). CDR3 length equals 19 residues. The germline V gene has CDR1 LGHDT and CDR2 YNNKEL (reference sequence). Between the trimmed V and J ends, which lost 0 bases and 5 bases, there was a span of 22 bases. CDR3 region: CASSQDPAGGVINTGELFF. CDR3 DNA sequence: TGTGCCAGCAGCCAAGACCCAGCTGGCGGGGTTATCAATACCGGGGAGCTGTTTTTT.

The rearrangement links TRBV7-9 to TRBJ1-4; D is unresolved. The CDR3 is made up of 12 amino acids. Trimming took 8 bases from V and 8 from J, leaving 12 bases between them. Germline V lookup: CDR1 SEHNR, CDR2 FQNEAQ (reference sequence). Here the CDR3 DNA reads TGTGCCAGCCTCGGAGGGAAGGAAAAACTGTTTTTT. It translates to CASLGGKEKLFF.

This clone appeared a single time. The chain uses TRBV4-3 and TRBJ2-3; tentatively, D is TRBD2 (5 bases). The V end lost 2 bases, the J end lost 6 bases, and 9 bases lay between the germline ends. Per germline, CDR1 LGHNA and CDR2 YSLEER. The CDR3 runs to 13 residues. CDR3 region: CASSQRIADTQYF. Here the CDR3 DNA reads TGCGCCAGCAGCCAACGAATAGCGGATACGCAGTATTTT.

This sequence joins TRBV29-1 and TRBJ2-7; TRBD1 matches 9 bases. The V gene end was trimmed by 4 bases and the J gene end by 1 base; junction bases not matched to a gene: 8. Germline V gene data show CDR1 as SQVTM and CDR2 as ANQGSEA. CDR3 size: 15 residues. CDR3 bases: TGCAGCGTTGCGGACAGGGGCGATAGGTCCTACGAGCAGTACTTC. Encoded protein: CSVADRGDRSYEQYF.

As DNA, the CDR3 is TGTGCCAGCTCCCCAGGGGGGGGGCGTTACGAGCAGTACTTC. The encoded protein is CASSPGGGRYEQYF. The chain links TRBV18 to TRBJ2-7; D could derive from TRBD1 or TRBD2 (7 bases each). Trimming took off 6 bases at V and 4 bases at J, with 16 bases between the two ends. In germline, CDR1 is KGHSH, CDR2 LQKENI. CDR3 length: 14 amino acids. The full variable domain, its missing parts supplied by reference TRBV18 and TRBJ2-7, is NAGVMQNPRHLVRRRGQEARLRCSPMKGHSHVYWYRQLPEEGLKFMVYLQKENIIDESGMPKERFSAEFPKEGPSILRIQQVVRGDSAAYFCASSPGGGRYEQYFGPGTRLTVT.

The chain couples TRBV7-2 to TRBJ1-2, with TRBD1 as a possible D gene (5 bases). The CDR3 has 15 amino acids. Germline V CDR1 and CDR2: SGHTA, FQGNSA. V was shortened by 2 bases and J by 9 bases, with 19 bases between the two germline ends. The CDR3 DNA follows: TGTGCCAGCAGCTTAATCGGGGGGACGACTGGAAGCTACACCTTC. Its protein product is CASSLIGGTTGSYTF.

The J gene is TRBJ1-1, the V gene TRBV19; tentative D call: TRBD1 (5 bases). The length of the CDR3 is 13 residues. With 6 bases removed from V and 5 bases from J, the gap between germline ends came to 13 bases. The germline V gene encodes CDR1 LNHDA and CDR2 SQIVND (reference sequence). CDR3 sequence reads: CASRGQGQTEAFF. The CDR3 DNA reads as TGTGCCAGTAGAGGGCAGGGTCAAACTGAAGCTTTCTTT.